This TCR beta chain is from a study of cytomegalovirus exposure and HLA in healthy donors (dated by TCRdb to about 2017). For the wider study: An earlier analysis of approximately 590 of the donors reported 250 to 300 Gb of sequence data and 100 million to 140 million unique TCR beta sequences from some 180 million T cells. A later genetic analysis used genome-wide SNP genotypes for about 55% of the 666 donors, treating that subset as a discovery cohort. The T cell repertoires of around 730 subjects were profiled by immunosequencing and related to cytomegalovirus serostatus. Because of strong linkage in the cohort, four or five DR-DQ haplotypes were treated as single units for association and clustering. Among the approximately 420 genotyped donors, around 81% belonged to the genetic ancestry cluster associated with self-reported Caucasian donors. An earlier analysis of some 500 of the donors used high-throughput TCR beta sequencing to judge whether each TCR beta V gene segment behaved as functional or pseudogenic. Class I and class II HLA loci were covered by the typing at four-digit resolution. Along with the roughly 610-subject first cohort, a separate validation cohort of over a hundred different subjects was used. Every repertoire in the discovery cohort had been generated on one and the same sequencing platform. Donor age, sex, ethnicity and CMV serostatus were compiled alongside the repertoire data. The later analysis used no new phenotypic data to find candidate immune exposures, relying instead on TCR beta sequences and their occurrence across donors. On average, around 240,000 unique TCR beta nucleotide sequences were sequenced per donor among several hundred genotyped donors of the cohort, with roughly 18% of those sequences being non-productive. To predict cytomegalovirus infection status, the study brought together high-throughput TCR immunosequencing, statistical association of individual TCRs with disease status, and machine learning. The aim of the study was to test whether cataloging public T cell receptors could identify signatures of past pathogen exposure. About 320 gigabases of sequencing data and 70 million to 100 million unique TCR sequences were included in an early release covering 550 to 650 HLA-typed donors. Typing coverage varied by locus: 629-630 donors for A, B, C, DRB1 and DQB1; more than 500 for DQA1; nearly 610 for DPA1; 450 to 480 for DPB1. A later analysis re-examined previously published TCR beta repertoires from 500 to 700 donors and added high-resolution HLA genotyping to investigate patterns of TCR occurrence.

The cohort was made up of roughly 670 healthy bone marrow donors. Cohort members were all nominally healthy when sampled, although unrecorded immune exposures were likely present. The donor tested CMV seronegative, placing the donor among the 300 to 450 seronegative members of the cohort. A peripheral blood sample was collected from each donor, and TCR beta sequencing was performed on peripheral blood mononuclear cells. The Qiagen DNeasy Blood Extraction Kit was used to extract genomic DNA from the blood cell samples. In the case of this clone: This clone's antigen is unknown. No much larger clone exists at a distance of one base, and base qualities are not known.

Library preparation was by the immunoSEQ multiplex PCR assay. The multiplex PCR relied on a mix of 60 forward primers for TCR Vbeta segments and 13 reverse primers for TCR Jbeta segments. Amplification of the CDR3 region of rearranged TCR beta genes was performed with a multiplex PCR assay on genomic DNA. The Illumina HiSeq System was used to sequence the amplified TCR beta libraries as 87-base-pair reads. As for how the authors treated the data: In a later analysis, tens of millions of unique TCR beta chains were counted across the 500 to 700 repertoires, and approximately 11 million of these chains were shared by at least two donors. To remove PCR and sequencing errors, raw reads were error-corrected and collapsed into unique sequences using a nearest-neighbor algorithm that merged closely related sequences. Alignment of CDR3 sequences to IMGT reference sequences was used to assign V, D and J gene segments. For a sequence to be retained, at least a six-nucleotide match to both a V gene segment and a J gene segment was required. A rearrangement counted as productive if the CDR3 had no stop codons and remained in frame with V and J, and every other rearrangement counted as non-productive. Following IMGT convention, CDR3 was defined as the stretch from the second conserved V-encoded cysteine to the conserved J-encoded phenylalanine. Sequences without an unambiguous match to a single V gene segment were excluded from the earlier analysis of a few hundred of the donors. An earlier analysis of a few hundred of the donors classified V segments as functional when productive rearrangements were above 56.7% and as segregating when the standard deviation between donors was above 5%. A statistical classification framework was built to diagnose cytomegalovirus status from the catalog of TCR beta chain sequences. In a later analysis, TCR nucleotide sequences were compared against IMGT/GENE-DB human TR gene sequences so that V and J genes could be assigned. A later analysis assigned CDR3 sequences and most-parsimonious VDJ recombination scenarios with the TCRdist pipeline. In a later analysis, every TCR beta chain was defined by the combination of its CDR3 amino acid sequence and its V-gene family, and reads without a unique V-gene family were dropped. To address suspected cross-contamination and a sequencing artifact, a later analysis removed roughly 580 highly shared, low-generation-probability nucleotide sequences. In a later analysis, a clonal expansion index was calculated for each public chain from normalized within-repertoire ranks of inferred template counts. Generation probabilities in a later analysis came from a VDJ recombination model fitted to out-of-frame rearrangements, and those results were checked against IGoR. In a later analysis, TCR-TCR, TCR-HLA and TCR-CMV co-occurrence was scored with hypergeometric tests, and a repertoire-size bias correction was applied to TCR pairs. False discovery rates were estimated in a later analysis by permuting HLA or CMV assignments 20 times. In a later analysis, co-occurring TCRs were grouped using DBSCAN, and TCRdist sequence similarity was added for clustering within HLA-allele-positive subsets. Repertoires with fewer than 30,000 or more than 120,000 public chains, plus five repertoires with anomalous nucleotide sharing, were excluded from co-occurrence clustering. Imported from immuneACCESS, the table was reduced by TCRdb to in-frame sequences with V and J called. These copies leave out some clones; in studies compared against another copy, an unresolved V gene accounts for under half, and the cause of the remainder is not known. For V, J and clone size, that table is used; D and trimming come from the DNA. The sample records around 150,000 clones, roughly 80% of which are singletons. The ten largest clones take up around 1.5% of the sample.

Here is what the overall study found, with its caveats: In a later analysis, several top co-occurrence clusters were reported to appear linked to parvovirus B19, influenza, CMV and Epstein-Barr virus. The study gave a list of about 160 TCR beta chains associated with cytomegalovirus. An earlier analysis of around 500 of the donors showed that most TCR beta V segments appeared in productive rearrangements either about 87% or about 30% of the time, which broadly matched IMGT annotations. It was suggested by the authors that the approach could potentially be generalized to other disease states and immunological phenotypes. When HLA alleles, especially DR and DQ, strongly co-occurred, attributing TCR associations to individual alleles was difficult. Because some donors lacked HLA typing at each locus, the association tests relied only on the typed subset. Cytomegalovirus status was reported to be diagnosed by the classifier with high specificity and sensitivity in both the original and validation cohorts. Roughly uniform sequencing depth across donors was assumed in presence/absence analyses, although this assumption may not hold. The only immune exposure information available for the cohort was CMV serostatus. Across donors, most TCR sequences were observed very rarely, whereas some public TCRs were present in many individuals. This cohort had only TCR beta chains sequenced, and the lack of alpha or paired-chain data limited which features could be detected. A further reported finding was that TCR beta sequences accurately predicted the HLA-A and HLA-B alleles for most subjects in the first cohort. In a later genetic analysis, a missense DCLRE1C variant was associated with V-gene and J-gene trimming of TCR beta chains, and the association was replicated in an independent cohort. A cluster of highly shared sequence variants was judged likely to be a technical artifact of the sequencing pipeline. Compared with equally common non-associated chains, HLA-associated TCR beta chains in a later analysis were more clonally expanded and had lower generation probabilities. Three of the identified cytomegalovirus-associated TCR beta chains were confirmed in vitro to be specific for cytomegalovirus antigens. In a later analysis, most CMV-associated TCR beta chains were found to appear HLA-restricted, with HLA associations seemingly driven largely by CMV exposure. A later analysis associated some 17,000 TCR beta sequences with specific HLA alleles at a false discovery rate of 0.05. Compared with the approximately 670-donor mean, donors in an Asian-associated ancestry cluster had fewer N-insertions in productive TCRs, according to a later genetic analysis. Because counts were too low, about 15 rarely observed V segments, including chromosome 9 orphons, were left out of the earlier analysis of 500 to 650 of the donors. According to a later analysis, TCR association rates differed among HLA loci, with DRB1 alleles showing the most associated TCRs and HLA-C alleles showing the fewest. Linkage disequilibrium might explain the correlated functional status among segregating V segments, but an unknown experimental factor could not be ruled out.

The receptor was derived from a woman aged 25 to 39 in good health and CMV-seronegative. Sequenced input: PBMCs.

The CDR3 reads CASSEETAGNEQFF. The DNA sequence is TGTGCCAGCAGTGAAGAAACAGCGGGGAATGAGCAGTTCTTC. The rearranged chain carries TRBV6-4 and TRBJ2-1; TRBD2 aligns with 7 central bases. CDR1 is given as MRHNA and CDR2 as SNTAGT, both from the germline V gene. The CDR3 sequence holds 14 residues, the cysteine and phenylalanine included. Left in the record is the CDR3 DNA by itself, 42 bases read in frame from the first base. The junction shows trimming of 3 bases on V and 7 bases on J, and the gene matches do not reach 6 bases of it.